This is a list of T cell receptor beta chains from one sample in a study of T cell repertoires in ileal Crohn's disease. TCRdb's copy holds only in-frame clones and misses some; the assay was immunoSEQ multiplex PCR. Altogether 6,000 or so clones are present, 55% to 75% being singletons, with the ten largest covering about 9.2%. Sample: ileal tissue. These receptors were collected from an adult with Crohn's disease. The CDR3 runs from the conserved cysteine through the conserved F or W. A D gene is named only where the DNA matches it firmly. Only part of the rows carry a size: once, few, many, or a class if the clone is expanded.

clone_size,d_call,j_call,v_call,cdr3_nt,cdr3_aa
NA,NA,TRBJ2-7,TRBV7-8,TGTGCCAGCAGCTTCCAGGTTTCCTACGAGCAGTACTTC,CASSFQVSYEQYF
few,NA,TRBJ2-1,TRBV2,TGTGCCAGCAGCTCGACTAGAGGCACCTACAATGAGCAGTTCTTC,CASSSTRGTYNEQFF
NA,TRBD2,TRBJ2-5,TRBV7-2,TGTGCCAGCAGCTTAGCACTAGCGGGGGGACAAGAGACCCAGTACTTC,CASSLALAGGQETQYF
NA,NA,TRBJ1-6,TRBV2,TGTGCCAGCAGTGAGACGCTCAGGGCACCCCTCCACTTT,CASSETLRAPLHF
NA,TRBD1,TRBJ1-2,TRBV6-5,TGTGCCAGCAGCCCCTCCCAGACAGGGTTTAGCGGCTACACCTTC,CASSPSQTGFSGYTF
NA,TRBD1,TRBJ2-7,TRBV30,TGTGCCTGGAGGGCAGGGGGTAGCTCCTACGAGCAGTACTTC,CAWRAGGSSYEQYF
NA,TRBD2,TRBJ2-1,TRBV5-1,TGCGCCAGCAGCTTGGCTTACGGGGGGGCCTACAATGAGCAGTTCTTC,CASSLAYGGAYNEQFF
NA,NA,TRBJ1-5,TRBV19,TGTGCCAGTACTACCGGGACTGGATTGGGTCAGCCCCAGCATTTT,CASTTGTGLGQPQHF
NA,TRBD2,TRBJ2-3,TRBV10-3,TGTGCCATCAGCGCGGGGGCAGATACGCAGTATTTT,CAISAGADTQYF
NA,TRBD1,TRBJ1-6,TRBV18,TGTGCCAGCTCACCGGAAACAGGGGCCGGCAATAATTCACCCCTCCACTTT,CASSPETGAGNNSPLHF